A single sample is the source of the 30 T cell receptor beta chains below, sequenced in a study of patients and donors after allogeneic stem cell transplantation. TCRdb reprocessed the RT-PCR reads via MiXCR and lists one record per CDR3 protein. The profile shows about 87,000 distinct CDR3 sequences, approximately 5% of them singletons. Sequenced: blood, either unsorted or a sorted T cell fraction (not recorded which). These receptors originate from a human donor who was either an allogeneic HSCT recipient or a stem cell or donor lymphocyte infusion donor (not recorded which). It is not recorded whose cells these are; they may come from a transplant donor.

This clonotype came up many times. The chain links TRBV5-1 to TRBJ2-1; maybe TRBD2 (5 bases). The CDR3 length is 15 residues. Trimming stripped 4 bases from V and 0 bases from J, with 11 bases between. Germline values: CDR1 SGHRS, CDR2 YFSETQ. The CDR3 is CASSPLANSYNEQFF. CDR3 sequence (DNA): TGCGCCAGCAGCCCTCTAGCAAACTCCTACAATGAGCAGTTCTTC.

Many counts were recorded for this clonotype. The rearrangement links TRBV9 to TRBJ2-5, with unresolved D. The CDR3 spans 19 residues. Germline loops: CDR1 SGDLS, CDR2 YYNGEE. The V and J ends lost 0 bases and 0 bases respectively, with 21 bases between them. The CDR3 region has the DNA TGTGCCAGCAGCGTAGGTTCTACCACTGGGTGGGGAAACCAAGAGACCCAGTACTTC. Amino acids: CASSVGSTTGWGNQETQYF.

This clonotype appeared many times. This chain joins TRBV28 and TRBJ1-1; a weak D match, TRBD1 (5 bases). Germline V gene data show CDR1 as MDHEN and CDR2 as SYDVKM. This CDR3 contains 15 residues. V lost 4 bases to trimming and J lost 7 bases, with 19 bases between them. The CDR3 coding sequence is TGTGCCAGCAGTTGGGGCAGAGGTTTCGGGTTTGAAGCTTTCTTT. This translates into CASSWGRGFGFEAFF. The variable domain in full, with the rest retrieved from reference TRBV28 and TRBJ1-1, is DVKVTQSSRYLVKRTGEKVFLECVQDMDHENMFWYRQDPGLGLRLIYFSYDVKMKEKGDIPEGYSVSREKKERFSLILESASTNQTSMYLCASSWGRGFGFEAFFGQGTRLTVV.

There are many counts of this clonotype. This chain links TRBV3-1 with TRBJ1-1; a weak D match, TRBD1 (6 bases). CDR3 length equals 12 residues. Trimming cost V 1 base and J 10 bases, with 10 bases left between them. Germline CDR1 is LGHDT and CDR2 is YNNKEL (reference sequence). The CDR3 reads CASSQAPGVAFF. The CDR3 DNA is TGTGCCAGCAGCCAAGCCCCAGGGGTAGCTTTCTTT.

A note on this clonotype: A junction end diverges from the germline sequence, so it may reflect a read error. The rearrangement joins TRBV7-2 to TRBJ1-6; D ambiguous. The germline V gene encodes CDR1 SGHTA and CDR2 FQGNSA. This CDR3 spans 14 amino acids. The CDR3 loop reads CASSSTLNNSPLYF. Here the CDR3 DNA reads TGTGCCAGCAGCTCGACCCTCAATAATTCACCCCTCTACTTT.

This clonotype was counted ten times or more. J is TRBJ1-2 and V is TRBV27; 7 bases map to TRBD1. The J segment lost 8 bases and the V segment lost 4 bases, leaving 16 bases of the junction unmatched. CDR3 length equals 16 residues. From germline, CDR1 is MNHEY and CDR2 SMNVEV (reference sequence). CDR3 loop: CASSWTGPRDPEGYTF. CDR3 in DNA: TGTGCCAGCAGTTGGACAGGACCTCGGGACCCGGAGGGCTACACCTTC.

This clonotype has more than one count but fewer than ten. This rearrangement joins TRBV20-1 to TRBJ2-5; D is perhaps TRBD2 (5 bases). The CDR3 loop spans 17 amino acids. Looked up from germline, CDR1 is DFQATT and CDR2 is SNEGSKA (reference sequence). V gave up 0 bases and J gave up 1 base, with 18 bases separating them. DNA for the CDR3: TGCAGTGCTAGAGATCCAACCCCCCAAGCGGCCCAAGAGACCCAGTACTTC. Residues: CSARDPTPQAAQETQYF.

This clonotype was detected only a few times. The J gene is TRBJ1-1, the V gene TRBV2; maybe TRBD1 (5 bases). This CDR3 has 14 amino acids. Germline CDR1 reads SNHLY; CDR2 reads FYNNEI. The V and J ends lost 8 bases and 5 bases respectively, with 18 bases between them. CDR3 bases: TGTGCCAGCGCAGGGCCGTCCGTGGGGACTGAAGCTTTCTTT. Protein sequence: CASAGPSVGTEAFF.

This clonotype appeared a few times. CDR3 coding DNA: TGTGCCAGCAGCCAAGAGAAAGGCTTCGGATACAATGAGCAGTTCTTC. Protein product: CASSQEKGFGYNEQFF. The chain couples TRBV4-2 to TRBJ2-1; D gene ambiguous. CDR3 length equals 16 residues. Germline-derived CDR1 and CDR2 are LGHNA and YNFKEQ. The V and J ends lost 0 bases and 4 bases respectively, with 13 bases between them.

This clonotype was seen at least ten times. This chain joins TRBV2 and TRBJ1-4; D possibly corresponds to TRBD1 (5 bases). CDR3 length: 15 residues. Deletions cut 3 bases from V and 4 bases from J, with 12 bases between. Germline V lookup: CDR1 SNHLY, CDR2 FYNNEI. The CDR3 sequence is CASSDAGGSNEKLFF. In nucleotides, the CDR3 is TGTGCCAGCAGTGACGCCGGGGGAAGTAATGAAAAACTGTTTTTT.

Many counts were recorded for this clonotype. The J gene is TRBJ2-2, the V gene TRBV19, with a possible D match to TRBD2 (6 bases). Germline CDR1 LNHDA, CDR2 SQIVND (reference sequence). V lost 6 bases and J lost 3, with 17 bases in between. The CDR3 is 16 amino acids. The CDR3 region has the DNA TGTGCCAGTAGGCGGATCACGGGAGCTGACACCGGGGAGCTGTTTTTT. Protein sequence: CASRRITGADTGELFF. Full variable domain (outside the CDR3, taken from reference TRBV19 and TRBJ2-2): DGGITQSPKYLFRKEGQNVTLSCEQNLNHDAMYWYRQDPGQGLRLIYYSQIVNDFQKGDIAEGYSVSREKKESFPLTVTSAQKNPTAFYLCASRRITGADTGELFFGEGSRLTVL.

This clonotype came up a few times. The chain recombines TRBV11-1 with TRBJ2-7; the match to TRBD2 covers 7 bases. The CDR3 sequence is 15 residues long. V shed 5 bases and J 1 base; nucleotides not matched to a gene: 8. Germline loops: CDR1 SGHAT, CDR2 FQDESV (reference sequence). CDR3 in amino acids: CASSRFSGSSYEQYF. CDR3 coding DNA: TGTGCCAGCAGCCGCTTTAGCGGGTCTTCCTACGAGCAGTACTTC. The variable domain in full, completed from reference TRBV11-1 and TRBJ2-7, reads EAEVAQSPRYKITEKSQAVAFWCDPISGHATLYWYRQILGQGPELLVQFQDESVVDDSQLPKDRFSAERLKGVDSTLKIQPAELGDSAMYLCASSRFSGSSYEQYFGPGTRLTVT.

This clonotype was found a few times. The chain has TRBV5-1 and TRBJ1-1; TRBD1 matches 9 bases. The V gene's germline CDR1 is SGHRS and CDR2 YFSETQ. The V and J ends lost 4 bases and 1 base, in that order; junction bases with no gene match: 5. The CDR3 has 15 residues. The CDR3 nucleotides read TGCGCCAGCAGCAACCCGGGACAGGGGAACACTGAAGCTTTCTTT. This encodes CASSNPGQGNTEAFF. The full variable domain, its missing parts supplied by reference TRBV5-1 and TRBJ1-1, is KAGVTQTPRYLIKTRGQQVTLSCSPISGHRSVSWYQQTPGQGLQFLFEYFSETQRNKGNFPGRFSGRQFSNSRSEMNVSTLELGDSALYLCASSNPGQGNTEAFFGQGTRLTVV.

The rearrangement links TRBV5-1 to TRBJ1-3, with a weak D call TRBD1 (5 bases). The CDR3 sequence is 14 residues long. The V gene's germline CDR1 is SGHRS and CDR2 YFSETQ. Trimming shortened V by 0 bases and J by 5 bases, and 9 bases separated the two germline ends. CDR3 residues: CASSLGGRRNTIYF. The CDR3 region has the DNA TGCGCCAGCAGCTTGGGGGGCCGTCGAAACACCATATATTTT.

This clonotype has only a few counts. The chain carries TRBV20-1 and TRBJ2-7; 9 bases agree with TRBD2. V lost 5 bases and J lost 3; bases outside the gene matches: 5. Per the germline V gene, CDR1 is DFQATT and CDR2 is SNEGSKA (reference sequence). This CDR3 contains 13 residues. The CDR3 DNA is TGCAGTGCTCCTAGCGGGGCCCTCTACGAGCAGTACTTC. It is translated as CSAPSGALYEQYF.

This clonotype was detected ten times or more. This sequence joins TRBV11-3 and TRBJ2-7; D possibly corresponds to TRBD1 (6 bases). Germline V lookup: CDR1 SGHNT, CDR2 YENEEA. The CDR3 is made up of 15 amino acids. V was pared by 1 base and J by 4 bases, with 14 bases between. CDR3 DNA sequence: TGTGCCAGCAGCTTAGGCGTCCAGGGGAAATACGAGCAGTACTTC. This encodes CASSLGVQGKYEQYF.

This clonotype was picked up many times. This chain uses TRBV7-2 with TRBJ1-1; D is undetermined. Germline CDR1 and CDR2: SGHTA and FQGNSA. The V and J ends lost 4 bases and 1 base respectively, with 13 bases between them. The CDR3 extends over 15 amino acids. The chain's CDR3 is CASSSWNVQNTEAFF. In nucleotides, the CDR3 is TGTGCCAGCAGCTCTTGGAACGTCCAGAACACTGAAGCTTTCTTT.

This clonotype was found many times. V and J are TRBV12-3 or TRBV12-4 and TRBJ2-1; 9 bases align to TRBD2. The V gene end was trimmed by 7 bases and the J gene end by 6 bases; junction bases not matched to a gene: 4. The CDR3 has 13 amino acids. Here the CDR3 DNA reads TGTGCCAGCACCGGGACTAGCTTCAATGAGCAGTTCTTC. Protein product: CASTGTSFNEQFF.

In its sample, this clonotype was seen many times. The chain is built from TRBV6-5 and TRBJ2-2; D unclear. V shed 0 bases and J shed 4 bases, with 12 bases lying between them. Germline values: CDR1 MNHEY, CDR2 SVGAGI. The CDR3 is made up of 16 amino acids. The DNA of the CDR3 is TGTGCCAGCAGTTACTCGCAGCTACGCGGCACCGGGGAGCTGTTTTTT. As protein: CASSYSQLRGTGELFF.

This clonotype has ten or more counts. The chain combines TRBV14 with TRBJ2-1, with 9 nucleotides matching TRBD1. V gave up 4 bases and J gave up 5 bases; unmatched junction bases: 9. CDR1 and CDR2 from the germline V gene are SGHDN and FVKESK. CDR3 length: 16 residues. The CDR3 DNA reads TGTGCCAGCAGCCTGCTTGGACAGGGGTACCACAATGAGCAGTTCTTC. This encodes CASSLLGQGYHNEQFF. Full variable domain (rest looked up from reference TRBV14 and TRBJ2-1): EAGVTQFPSHSVIEKGQTVTLRCDPISGHDNLYWYRRVMGKEIKFLLHFVKESKQDESGMPNNRFLAERTGGTYSTLKVQPAELEDSGVYFCASSLLGQGYHNEQFFGPGTRLTVL.

This clonotype was picked up a small number of times. The gene calls are TRBV11-3 and TRBJ1-6; D is possibly TRBD1 (5 bases). V was shortened by 8 bases and J by 7 bases, with 15 bases between the two germline ends. Germline V lookup: CDR1 SGHNT, CDR2 YENEEA. CDR3 length: 14 amino acids. CDR3 amino acids: CASGRQGSNSPLHF. Written as DNA, the CDR3 is TGTGCCAGCGGGAGGCAGGGCTCCAATTCACCCCTCCACTTT. The full variable domain, rest sourced from reference TRBV11-3 and TRBJ1-6, is EAGVVQSPRYKIIEKKQPVAFWCNPISGHNTLYWYLQNLGQGPELLIRYENEEAVDDSQLPKDRFSAERLKGVDSTLKIQPAELGDSAVYLCASGRQGSNSPLHFGNGTRLTVT.

This clonotype was counted ten times or more. The chain couples TRBV29-1 to TRBJ1-2, with D possibly matching TRBD1 (6 bases). V gave up 2 bases and J gave up 9 bases, with 13 bases separating them. The CDR3 length is 12 residues. The germline gives CDR1 SQVTM, CDR2 ANQGSEA. The CDR3 region has the DNA TGCAGCGTTGAACGAGGGGGTCAACGCTACACCTTC. Amino acids: CSVERGGQRYTF.

The table lists this clonotype with many counts. The chain joins TRBV20-1 to TRBJ2-3; either TRBD1 or TRBD2 may supply D (5 bases each). The CDR3 is 11 amino acids. Germline V lookup: CDR1 DFQATT, CDR2 SNEGSKA (reference sequence). V shed 6 bases and J shed 6 bases, with 10 bases lying between them. The CDR3 loop is CSAMGTDTQYF. Written as DNA, the CDR3 is TGCAGTGCCATGGGGACCGATACGCAGTATTTT.

This clonotype was observed at least ten times. The chain uses TRBV5-1 and TRBJ2-3, with D tentatively TRBD1 (6 bases). Trimming removed 0 bases at V and 7 bases at J, with 12 bases between. The germline CDR1 and CDR2 sequences are SGHRS and YFSETQ. The CDR3 has 14 amino acids. The DNA for the CDR3 is TGCGCCAGCAGCTTGGCACAGGGAAAGAATACGCAGTATTTT. Protein sequence: CASSLAQGKNTQYF.

This clonotype was seen repeatedly, ten times or more. The chain joins TRBV28 to TRBJ1-1; possibly TRBD1 for D (5 bases). Germline V gives CDR1 MDHEN, CDR2 SYDVKM. The CDR3 length is 15 residues. The V gene lost 3 bases and the J gene lost 1 base, with 12 bases spanning the gap. The CDR3 nucleotides read TGTGCCAGCAGTTTTTGGGGACGGACGAACACTGAAGCTTTCTTT. This translates into CASSFWGRTNTEAFF.

The sample holds many counts of this clonotype. This sequence joins TRBV28 and TRBJ2-7; 8 nucleotides match TRBD1. The CDR3 runs to 15 residues. Germline CDR1 is MDHEN and CDR2 is SYDVKM. The ends lost 5 bases at V and 5 bases at J; junction bases unmatched: 11. CDR3 protein: CASSRTWTGKNEQYF. CDR3 nucleotides: TGTGCCAGCAGTCGTACCTGGACAGGGAAGAACGAGCAGTACTTC.

This clonotype was observed at least ten times. V is TRBV28 and J is TRBJ2-2, with D possibly being TRBD2 (5 bases). This CDR3 has 15 amino acids. The germline V gene has CDR1 MDHEN and CDR2 SYDVKM. V lost 3 bases and J lost 5, with 13 bases in between. The CDR3 sequence is CASSFFPGRTGELFF. The CDR3, as DNA: TGTGCCAGCAGTTTTTTCCCGGGGAGAACCGGGGAGCTGTTTTTT. The whole variable domain, remainder taken from reference TRBV28 and TRBJ2-2, is DVKVTQSSRYLVKRTGEKVFLECVQDMDHENMFWYRQDPGLGLRLIYFSYDVKMKEKGDIPEGYSVSREKKERFSLILESASTNQTSMYLCASSFFPGRTGELFFGEGSRLTVL.

This clonotype was detected many times. This chain links TRBV12-3 or TRBV12-4 with TRBJ2-1; possible D gene TRBD2, 5 bases. Trimming pared 1 base from V and 2 bases from J, leaving 9 bases between. This CDR3 comprises 15 residues. In DNA, the CDR3 is TGTGCCAGCAGTTTAGGACGGGGTGCCTACAATGAGCAGTTCTTC. Translated: CASSLGRGAYNEQFF.

This clonotype was seen more than once but under ten times. The rearrangement joins TRBV6-5 to TRBJ2-3; D unclear. The CDR3 runs 15 residues. V was pared by 2 bases and J by 4 bases, with 13 bases between. Looked up from germline, CDR1 is MNHEY and CDR2 is SVGAGI. The CDR3 nucleotides are TGTGCCAGCAGTTACCTGGACGCGCGCCCAGATACGCAGTATTTT. It encodes CASSYLDARPDTQYF.

This clonotype was detected ten times or more. V is TRBV6-1 and J is TRBJ2-2, with TRBD1 identical over 8 bases. From germline, CDR1 is MNHNS and CDR2 SASEGT. The CDR3 runs to 15 residues. J gave up 3 bases and V 4 bases, and 4 bases lay outside the gene matches. Here the CDR3 DNA reads TGTGCCAGCAGTGCCAGGGGGCGCGACACCGGGGAGCTGTTTTTT. Its protein product is CASSARGRDTGELFF.